This TCR beta chain was recovered during a study of post-analysis software for immune sequencing data. At the level of the study: Disease trajectories encompassed relapsing-remitting, secondary progressive and progressive-relapsing multiple sclerosis.

Study-wide findings and caveats: People with multiple sclerosis had a significantly lower normalized Chao1 diversity than controls did. Analysis by F measure revealed that same-batch samples clustered strongly together. Controls showed lower frequencies than patients for roughly five TRBV segments, and TRBV5-6, TRBV5-1 and TRBV20-1 were among these.

The CDR3 contains 16 residues. V lost 5 bases to trimming and J lost 0 bases; unmatched junction nucleotides: 3. The V gene's germline CDR1 is SGHRS and CDR2 YFSETQ. A single count supports this clonotype. Antigen: not known. TCR beta cDNA libraries had unique molecular identifiers. TCRdb ran MiXCR on the PCR reads and lists one entry per CDR3 protein. In the table there are around 700,000 distinct CDR3 sequences, roughly three fifths of which are singletons. This TCR was recovered from a girl between 2 and 10 years old with multiple sclerosis. The chain combines TRBV5-1 with TRBJ2-6; TRBD1 aligns across 9 bases. The sample consisted of blood. The chain's CDR3 is CASRRTGDSGANVLTF. The CDR3 DNA sequence: TGCGCCAGCAGGAGGACAGGGGACTCTGGGGCCAACGTCCTGACTTTC.